The present entry profiles one T cell receptor beta chain with its context. Its antigen remains undetermined. No qualities accompany the bases; no much larger clone lies one base away. This sample was taken from a study of STAT5B mutations in CD4+ large granular lymphocyte leukemia (dated by TCRdb to between 2021 and 2024). For context, the study as a whole: Among healthy controls, the CDR3 'QG' motif was associated with a particular HLA allele. The study compared the TCRbeta repertoires of patients with CD4+ T-cell large granular lymphocyte leukemia against the TCRbeta repertoires of healthy blood donors. Flow cytometry on FACSCanto II or FACSVerse confirmed that purified fractions exceeded 95% purity among lymphocytes. General findings and caveats noted by the study authors: Main leukemic clonotypes were private to each patient, although roughly 23% appeared at low frequency in other patients' non-leukemic repertoires. CD4-sorted patient repertoires appeared more clonal than healthy CD4+ repertoires, and this difference persisted after removing the putative leukemic clones. Data were not HLA-matched; higher clonality in CD4+ versus CD8+ T-LGLL could reflect the relatively small sample size. Enrichment of TRBV06-family usage was observed among the top patient clones (8/27) relative to healthy controls (2/35).

Based on the germline V gene, the CDR1 and CDR2 sequences are MNHNS and SASEGT. The CDR3 spans 14 residues, from the cysteine through the phenylalanine. The kept DNA is CDR3 alone, 42 bases in frame from the first base. Trimming costs V 2 bases and J 4 bases, and their ends lie 11 bases apart. The healthy controls were 37 blood donors, and the buffy coats of these donors were supplied by the Finnish Red Cross blood service. All TCR-sequenced material derived from peripheral blood: patient blood samples and healthy donor buffy coats. Peripheral blood mononuclear cells were isolated by Ficoll-Hypaque gradient centrifugation. Magnetic purification was used to isolate CD4+ cells from the buffy coats of the healthy controls. The Gentra Puregene Cell and Tissue kit was used to extract genomic DNA, and a Qubit 2.0 fluorometer was used to measure the amount of genomic DNA. The immunoSEQ assay at survey resolution was applied to genomic DNA for sequencing of TCRbeta rearrangements. In the authors' own workflow: In the TCR sequencing data, the lowest productive clonotype frequency that could be detected was 2.59 x 10-5. Only productive TCRbeta rearrangements, meaning sequences that were complete and in-frame, were kept for the analyses. Simpson clonality, calculated in the immunoSEQ Analyzer version 3.0, was used as the measure of sample clonality. Clones were grouped by frequency into very rare, small, medium, large (1-20%) or hyperexpanded (>20%) categories. Generation probabilities were estimated with OLGA 1.2.3, V-gene circos plots were made with VDJtools, specificities were searched in VDJdb, and CDR3 motifs were identified with GLIPH. TCRdb retrieved this table from immuneACCESS and kept in-frame rearrangements only. Not all clones are present; in checked studies, unresolved V genes account for under half, and no reason is known for the remainder. That table supplies the V and J calls and clone size; D and trimming were determined from the DNA. The sample contains tens of thousands of clones, about four fifths of them found a single time. The ten largest clones take up 3.6% of the sample.

The specimen sequenced was CD4+ T cells from blood buffy coats. Rearrangement joined TRBV6-1 to TRBJ1-2; the D gene is perhaps TRBD1, from 6 matching bases. The source is a human donor in good health. The CDR3 reads CASSELGATYGYTF. The bases read TGTGCCAGCAGTGAATTGGGGGCAACCTATGGCTACACCTTC.